This T cell receptor (beta chain) comes out of a study of blood T cell repertoires in COVID-19. Overall study context: In each case, the material was cDNA or gDNA derived from T cells, B-cell-depleted T cells, or PBMCs.

Participants spanned ages about 18 to 90 years and resided in around 25 US areas. Original handling: Using reference gene primer amplification, nucleated cell counts were estimated. Using immunoSEQ multiplex PCR, the repertoire was profiled, and TCRdb retains in-frame clones only, with some absent. That table gives V, J and clone size, and the DNA gave D and trimming. The table shows about 250,000 clones, with about 80% occurring only once. The CDR3 totals 17 residues. Losses at the gene ends were 5 bases for V and 1 base for J; bases not matched to a gene: 11. Sequencing was performed on PBMCs or T cells enriched from blood (not recorded which). The gene calls are TRBV5-3 and TRBJ2-7, with 11 nucleotides matching TRBD2. TRBV5-3 is an ORF, with its function uncertain. The receptor comes from a middle-aged woman who had been exposed to COVID-19. CDR3 amino acids: CARRPRASGGKSYEQYF. Here the CDR3 DNA reads TGTGCCAGAAGGCCGAGGGCTAGCGGGGGGAAATCCTACGAGCAGTACTTC.